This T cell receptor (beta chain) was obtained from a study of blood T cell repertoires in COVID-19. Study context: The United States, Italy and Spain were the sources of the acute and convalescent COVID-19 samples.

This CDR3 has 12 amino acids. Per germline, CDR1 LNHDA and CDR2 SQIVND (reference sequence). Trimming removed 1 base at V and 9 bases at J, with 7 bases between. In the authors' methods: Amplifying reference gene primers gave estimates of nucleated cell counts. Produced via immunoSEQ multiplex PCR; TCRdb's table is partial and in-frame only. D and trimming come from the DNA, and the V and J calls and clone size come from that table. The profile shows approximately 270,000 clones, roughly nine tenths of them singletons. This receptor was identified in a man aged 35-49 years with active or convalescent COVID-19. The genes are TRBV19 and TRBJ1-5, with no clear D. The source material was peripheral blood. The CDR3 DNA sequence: TGTGCCAGTAGTATAGGTTATTCGCCCCAGCATTTT. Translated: CASSIGYSPQHF.